This TCR beta chain was captured by sequencing in a study of T cell responses to AZD1222 COVID-19 vaccine. Across the study: Pooling of second doses given at about 4 or about 12 weeks was done. The study's findings and limits: CD4 TCRs associated with vaccination spanned spike, dominating at 160-218 and 743-854. The donors showed a predominance of white British ancestry and of females, with possible underestimation of clonal diversity.

Using immunoSEQ multiplex PCR, the repertoire was profiled, and TCRdb retains in-frame clones only, with some absent. The sample includes under 100,000 clones, 65% to 90% of them seen just once. Comments on this clone: Its specificity is not known.

The germline gives CDR1 LGHDT, CDR2 YNNKEL (reference sequence). CDR3 length equals 16 residues. V shed 3 bases and J 7 bases; nucleotides not matched to a gene: 15. Sequences were derived from peripheral blood, sampled on day 0 of AZD1222 vaccination. The chain carries TRBV3-1 (or the pseudogene TRBV3-2) and TRBJ2-7; 7 nucleotides agree with TRBD1. This clonotype was obtained from an adult in good health. The CDR3 loop reads CASSQQQGPSLLEQYF. As DNA, the CDR3 is TGTGCCAGCAGCCAGCAACAGGGGCCTTCATTATTGGAGCAGTACTTC.